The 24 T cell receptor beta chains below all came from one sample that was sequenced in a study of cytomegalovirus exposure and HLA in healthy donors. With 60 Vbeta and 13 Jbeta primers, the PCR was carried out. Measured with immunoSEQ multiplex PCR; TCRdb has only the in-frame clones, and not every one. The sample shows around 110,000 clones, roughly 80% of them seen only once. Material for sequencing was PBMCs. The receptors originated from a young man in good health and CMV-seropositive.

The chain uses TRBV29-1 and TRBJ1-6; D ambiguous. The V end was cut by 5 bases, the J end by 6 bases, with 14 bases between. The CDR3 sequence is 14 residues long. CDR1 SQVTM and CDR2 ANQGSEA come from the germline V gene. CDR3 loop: CSVLERGSNSPLHF. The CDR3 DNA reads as TGCAGCGTTCTTGAAAGAGGATCTAATTCACCCCTCCACTTT.

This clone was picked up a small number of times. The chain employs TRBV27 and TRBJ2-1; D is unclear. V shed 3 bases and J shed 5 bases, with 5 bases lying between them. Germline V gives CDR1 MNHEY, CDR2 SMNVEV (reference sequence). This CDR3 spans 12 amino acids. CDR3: CASSFGHNEQFF. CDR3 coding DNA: TGTGCCAGCAGTTTTGGCCACAATGAGCAGTTCTTC.

Written as DNA, the CDR3 is TGTGCCAGCAGTTTGACGACTAGCGGGAGTACTCATGAGCAGTTCTTC. It codes for CASSLTTSGSTHEQFF. The chain has TRBV27 and TRBJ2-1, with 12 bases that match TRBD2. CDR1 and CDR2 (germline): MNHEY, SMNVEV (reference sequence). V lost 3 bases, J lost 8 bases, and 8 bases stayed unmatched. There are 16 residues in the CDR3.

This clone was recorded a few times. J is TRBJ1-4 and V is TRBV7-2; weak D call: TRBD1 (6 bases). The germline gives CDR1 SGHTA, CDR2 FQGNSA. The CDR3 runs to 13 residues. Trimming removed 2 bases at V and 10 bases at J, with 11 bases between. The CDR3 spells CASSLRQDAKLFF. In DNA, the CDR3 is TGTGCCAGCAGCTTACGACAGGACGCAAAACTGTTTTTT.

The CDR3 reads CASQPHRGGRTDTQYF. CDR3 DNA sequence: TGTGCCAGCCAACCCCACAGGGGAGGACGCACAGATACGCAGTATTTT. The rearrangement uses TRBV27 and TRBJ2-3; perhaps TRBD1 as D (7 bases). Trimming took 8 bases from V and 1 from J, leaving 19 bases between them. Germline values: CDR1 MNHEY, CDR2 SMNVEV (reference sequence). CDR3 length: 16 residues.

CDR3 sequence: CASSVGGSSYNSPLHF. The CDR3 bases are TGTGCCAGCAGCGTAGGAGGTAGCTCCTATAATTCACCCCTCCACTTT. This chain links TRBV9 with TRBJ1-6; D is ambiguous. CDR3 length: 16 residues. CDR1 is SGDLS, CDR2 YYNGEE, per germline. V lost 0 bases to trimming and J lost 0 bases, with 7 bases between them.

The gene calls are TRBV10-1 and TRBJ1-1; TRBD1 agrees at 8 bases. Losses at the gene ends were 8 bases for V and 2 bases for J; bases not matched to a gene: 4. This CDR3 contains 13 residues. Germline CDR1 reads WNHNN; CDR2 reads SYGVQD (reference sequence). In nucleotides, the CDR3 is TGCGCCAGCGGTGGACAGGGAAACACTGAAGCTTTCTTT. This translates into CASGGQGNTEAFF.

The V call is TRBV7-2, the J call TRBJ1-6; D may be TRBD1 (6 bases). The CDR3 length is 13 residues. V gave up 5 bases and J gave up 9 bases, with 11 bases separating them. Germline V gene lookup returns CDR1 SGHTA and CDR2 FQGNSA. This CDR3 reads CASSPRGGSPLHF. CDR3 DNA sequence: TGTGCCAGCAGCCCACGAGGGGGTTCACCCCTCCACTTT.

The CDR3 spells CASSRGLAGGASTDTQYF. CDR3 DNA: TGTGCCAGCAGCCGCGGACTAGCGGGGGGCGCCAGCACAGATACGCAGTATTTT. The J gene is TRBJ2-3, the V gene TRBV4-2, with 14 bases identical to TRBD2. This CDR3 region has 18 residues. CDR1 LGHNA and CDR2 YNFKEQ come from the germline V gene. Trimming at V came to 4 bases and at J to 0 bases, leaving 6 bases not matched to a gene.

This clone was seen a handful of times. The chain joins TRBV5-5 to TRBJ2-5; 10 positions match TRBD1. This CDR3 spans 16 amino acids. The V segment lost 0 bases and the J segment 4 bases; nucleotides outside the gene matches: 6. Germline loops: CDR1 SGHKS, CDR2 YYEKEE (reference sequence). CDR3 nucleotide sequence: TGTGCCAGCAGCTTGGCGGACAGGGGGGGGATAGAGACCCAGTACTTC. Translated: CASSLADRGGIETQYF.

The CDR3 DNA is TGTGCCAGCAGCCAAGGGGCAGAAAACACTGAAGCTTTCTTT. The encoded protein is CASSQGAENTEAFF. V and J are TRBV4-2 and TRBJ1-1, with unresolved D. Trimming took off 1 base at V and 2 bases at J, with 8 bases between the two ends. The germline gives CDR1 LGHNA, CDR2 YNFKEQ. This CDR3 region has 14 residues.

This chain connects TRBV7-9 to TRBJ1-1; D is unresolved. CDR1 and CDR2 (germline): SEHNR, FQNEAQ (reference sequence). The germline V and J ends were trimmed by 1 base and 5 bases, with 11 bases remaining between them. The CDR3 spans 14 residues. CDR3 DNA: TGTGCCAGCAGCTTAGGTCAGGCGGGGACTGAAGCTTTCTTT. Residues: CASSLGQAGTEAFF.

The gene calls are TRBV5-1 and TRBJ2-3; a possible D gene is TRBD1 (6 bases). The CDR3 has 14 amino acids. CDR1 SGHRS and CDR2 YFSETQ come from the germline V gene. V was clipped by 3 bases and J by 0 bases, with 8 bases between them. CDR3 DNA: TGCGCCAGCAGCTCGACAGGCAGCACAGATACGCAGTATTTT. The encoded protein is CASSSTGSTDTQYF.

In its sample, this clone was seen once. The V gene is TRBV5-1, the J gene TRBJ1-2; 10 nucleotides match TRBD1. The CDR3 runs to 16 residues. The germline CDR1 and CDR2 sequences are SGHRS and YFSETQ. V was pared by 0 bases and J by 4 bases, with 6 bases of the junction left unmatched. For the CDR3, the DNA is TGCGCCAGCAGCTTGGAGGGACAGGGGTTCGTCTATGGCTACACCTTC. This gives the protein CASSLEGQGFVYGYTF.

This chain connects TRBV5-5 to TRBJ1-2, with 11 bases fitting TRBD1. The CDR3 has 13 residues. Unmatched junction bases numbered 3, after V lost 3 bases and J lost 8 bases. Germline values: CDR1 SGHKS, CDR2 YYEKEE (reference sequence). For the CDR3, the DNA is TGTGCCAGCAGCTCGGGACAGGGGGAAGGCTACACCTTC. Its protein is CASSSGQGEGYTF.

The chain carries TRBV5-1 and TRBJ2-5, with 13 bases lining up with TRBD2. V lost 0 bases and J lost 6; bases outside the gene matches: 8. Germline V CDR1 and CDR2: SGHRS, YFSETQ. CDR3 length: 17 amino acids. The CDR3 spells CASSLELAGGPEKTQYF. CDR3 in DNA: TGCGCCAGCAGCTTGGAACTAGCGGGGGGGCCGGAAAAGACCCAGTACTTC.

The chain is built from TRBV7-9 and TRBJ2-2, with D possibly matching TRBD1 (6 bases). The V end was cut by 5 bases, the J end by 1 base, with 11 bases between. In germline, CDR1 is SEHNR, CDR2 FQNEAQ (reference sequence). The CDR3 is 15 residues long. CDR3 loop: CASSHDRLNTGELFF. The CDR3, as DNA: TGTGCCAGCAGCCATGACAGGCTGAACACCGGGGAGCTGTTTTTT.

CDR3 region: CSVADSSVYGYTF. In DNA, the CDR3 is TGCAGCGTTGCCGACAGTTCCGTCTATGGCTACACCTTC. This chain joins TRBV29-1 and TRBJ1-2, with TRBD1 as a possible D gene (5 bases). Per germline, CDR1 SQVTM and CDR2 ANQGSEA. The CDR3 loop spans 13 amino acids. V shed 4 bases and J shed 4 bases, with 13 bases lying between them.

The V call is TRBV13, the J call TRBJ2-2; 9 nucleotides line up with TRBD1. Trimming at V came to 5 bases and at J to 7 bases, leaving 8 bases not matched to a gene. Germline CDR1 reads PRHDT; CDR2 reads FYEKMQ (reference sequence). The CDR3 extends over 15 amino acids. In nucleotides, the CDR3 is TGTGCCAGCAGCACCCGGACAGGGGAAGTCGGGGAGCTGTTTTTT. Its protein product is CASSTRTGEVGELFF.

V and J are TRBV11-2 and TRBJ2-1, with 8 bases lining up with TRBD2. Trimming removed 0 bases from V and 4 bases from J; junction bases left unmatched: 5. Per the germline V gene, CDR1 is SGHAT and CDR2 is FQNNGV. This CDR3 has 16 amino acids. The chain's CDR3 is CASSLDWPSGYNEQFF. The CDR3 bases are TGTGCCAGCAGCTTAGATTGGCCTAGCGGGTACAATGAGCAGTTCTTC.

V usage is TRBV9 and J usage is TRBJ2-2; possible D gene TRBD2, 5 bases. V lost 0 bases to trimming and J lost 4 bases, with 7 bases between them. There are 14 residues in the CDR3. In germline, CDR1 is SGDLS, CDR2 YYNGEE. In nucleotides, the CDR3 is TGTGCCAGCAGCGTAGTAGAGGGCACCGGGGAGCTGTTTTTT. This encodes CASSVVEGTGELFF.

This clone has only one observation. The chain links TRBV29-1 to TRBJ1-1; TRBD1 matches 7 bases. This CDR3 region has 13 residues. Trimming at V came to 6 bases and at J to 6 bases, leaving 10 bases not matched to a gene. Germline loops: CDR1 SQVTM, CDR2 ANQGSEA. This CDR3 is CSVLETGTPEAFF. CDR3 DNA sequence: TGCAGCGTCCTCGAGACAGGGACCCCTGAAGCTTTCTTT.

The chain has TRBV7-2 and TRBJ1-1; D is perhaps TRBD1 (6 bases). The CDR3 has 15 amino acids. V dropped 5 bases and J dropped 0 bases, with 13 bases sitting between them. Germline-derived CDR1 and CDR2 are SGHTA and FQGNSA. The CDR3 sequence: CASSRNRVMNTEAFF. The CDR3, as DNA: TGTGCCAGCAGCCGAAACAGGGTCATGAACACTGAAGCTTTCTTT.

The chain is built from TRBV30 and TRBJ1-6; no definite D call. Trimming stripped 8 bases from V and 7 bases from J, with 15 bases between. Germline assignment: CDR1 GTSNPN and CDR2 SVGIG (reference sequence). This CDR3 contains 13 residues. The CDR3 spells CALDGQANSPLHF. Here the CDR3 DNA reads TGTGCCCTGGATGGGCAGGCCAATTCACCCCTCCACTTT.